The 9 T cell receptor beta chains listed next were all sequenced from one sample in a study of vaccination effects on CD4 cells after COVID-19. These receptors lack a known antigen. Some clones are missing from TCRdb's copy, which holds only in-frame ones; the method was immunoSEQ multiplex PCR. The sample shows almost 70,000 clones, 74% of them seen only once. Before any sequencing was done, the ViraFEST assay used viral peptide pools to expand antigen-specific CD4+ T cells. Culturing for more than eight days preceded CD4+ T cell isolation. Of the BNT162b2 and mRNA-1273 vaccines, participants received two doses of one or the other. The source was CD4+ T cells from PBMCs cultured with HCoV-229E spike peptides, collected after COVID-19 vaccination. The origin of the receptors is a human donor who received a COVID-19 vaccine.

A few counts support this clone. The chain joins TRBV15 to TRBJ2-6; weak D call: TRBD1 (6 bases). CDR1 LNHNV and CDR2 YYDKDF come from the germline V gene (reference sequence). V was cut by 2 bases and J by 1 base, with 6 bases left in between. This CDR3 comprises 15 residues. The CDR3 spells CATSRRGSGANVLTF. The CDR3 DNA reads TGTGCCACCAGCAGAAGGGGGTCTGGGGCCAACGTCCTGACTTTC.

The V and J genes are TRBV5-5 and TRBJ2-6, with D hard to call. The CDR3 contains 16 residues. V lost 4 bases to trimming and J lost 3 bases, with 14 bases between them. CDR1 SGHKS and CDR2 YYEKEE come from the germline V gene (reference sequence). The chain's CDR3 is CASSLLPWGGANVLTF. CDR3 nucleotides: TGTGCCAGCAGCCTCCTACCATGGGGTGGGGCCAACGTCCTGACTTTC.

This sequence joins TRBV11-2 and TRBJ2-3; D is undetermined. Germline V gene sequence: CDR1 SGHAT, CDR2 FQNNGV. Trimming removed 2 bases at V and 6 bases at J, with 12 bases between. This CDR3 spans 14 amino acids. The CDR3 DNA follows: TGTGCCAGCAGCTTACTCCCCCGATCGGATACGCAGTATTTT. This encodes CASSLLPRSDTQYF.

The gene calls are TRBV24-1 and TRBJ2-3, with D uncertain. Trimming stripped 1 base from V and 10 bases from J, with 11 bases between. The CDR3 is 13 amino acids. The germline gives CDR1 KGHDR, CDR2 SFDVKD. CDR3 nucleotide sequence: TGTGCCACCAGTGATTTTTTAGGATTTCCGCAGTATTTT. Amino acids: CATSDFLGFPQYF.

The chain employs TRBV28 and TRBJ2-4; D possibly uses TRBD1 or TRBD2 (5 bases each). Trimming removed 3 bases from V and 8 bases from J, with 11 bases in between. Germline values: CDR1 MDHEN, CDR2 SYDVKM. The CDR3 totals 13 residues. The CDR3 coding sequence is TGTGCCAGCAGTTTCGGTCGAGGGGACATTCAGTACTTC. It encodes CASSFGRGDIQYF.

This clone was observed a few times. The J gene is TRBJ1-5, the V gene TRBV7-8; the D gene is possibly TRBD1 (6 bases). This CDR3 spans 17 amino acids. The V end was cut by 2 bases, the J end by 2 bases, with 16 bases between. Germline V gene data show CDR1 as SGHVS and CDR2 as FQNEAQ. The CDR3 DNA reads as TGTGCCAGCAGCTTATGGTCAGGGGCTGGCGGCAATCAGCCCCAGCATTTT. Residues: CASSLWSGAGGNQPQHF.

Here the CDR3 DNA reads TGCAGCGTTGAGGTGGTCGTGGGTGAGACCCAGTACTTC. Protein product: CSVEVVVGETQYF. The rearrangement links TRBV29-1 to TRBJ2-5, with unresolved D. V dropped 3 bases and J dropped 5 bases, with 13 bases sitting between them. Germline CDR1 reads SQVTM; CDR2 reads ANQGSEA. The CDR3 sequence is 13 residues long.

The chain joins TRBV25-1 to TRBJ2-5; the D gene is possibly TRBD1 (5 bases). V was clipped by 0 bases and J by 3 bases, with 5 bases between them. There are 13 residues in the CDR3. The germline gives CDR1 MGHDK, CDR2 SYGVNS. DNA of the CDR3: TGTGCCAGCAGTGAATACAGGGAAGAGACCCAGTACTTC. Translating gives CASSEYREETQYF.

This chain joins TRBV6-1 and TRBJ1-3; TRBD1 is a possible D gene (5 bases). Between the trimmed V and J ends, which lost 0 bases and 5 bases, there was a span of 14 bases. CDR3 length equals 16 residues. Germline CDR1 and CDR2: MNHNS and SASEGT. The CDR3 region has the DNA TGTGCCAGCAGTGAAGCGCTTCTGCAGGGACGAAACACCATATATTTT. The encoded protein is CASSEALLQGRNTIYF.